This T cell receptor (beta chain) originates from a study of breast tumors, draining lymph nodes, adjacent tissues. The CDR3 is 17 residues long. V gave up 0 bases and J gave up 4 bases, with 16 bases separating them. Germline V gene data show CDR1 as SGDLS and CDR2 as YYNGEE. Of note for this clonotype: The antigen is unknown.

TCRdb fed the multiplex PCR reads into MiXCR, producing one record per CDR3 protein. The data show around 230,000 distinct CDR3 sequences, approximately 30% seen once. The lymph nodes were axillary draining lymph nodes from breast cancer patients. Study-wide points: Findings are consistent with lymph node origin and intratumoral expansion of most tumor T cells. Compared with basal-like, luminal-like tumors shared significantly more repertoire with nontumor tissue. Compared with lymph nodes, tumors were less diverse; compared with nontumor tissue, more. Tumor T cell lymph node origin was a supported hypothesis, not proven.

The TCR sequence derives from a female donor with breast cancer. Some clones in this sample may be carry-over from other donors' samples. The chain carries TRBV9 and TRBJ1-4; possible D gene TRBD1, 5 bases. The specimen sequenced was axillary lymph node tissue. The CDR3 loop reads CASSVGSGSEGNEKLFF. The CDR3 bases are TGTGCCAGCAGCGTAGGTTCAGGGTCCGAGGGTAATGAAAAACTGTTTTTT.